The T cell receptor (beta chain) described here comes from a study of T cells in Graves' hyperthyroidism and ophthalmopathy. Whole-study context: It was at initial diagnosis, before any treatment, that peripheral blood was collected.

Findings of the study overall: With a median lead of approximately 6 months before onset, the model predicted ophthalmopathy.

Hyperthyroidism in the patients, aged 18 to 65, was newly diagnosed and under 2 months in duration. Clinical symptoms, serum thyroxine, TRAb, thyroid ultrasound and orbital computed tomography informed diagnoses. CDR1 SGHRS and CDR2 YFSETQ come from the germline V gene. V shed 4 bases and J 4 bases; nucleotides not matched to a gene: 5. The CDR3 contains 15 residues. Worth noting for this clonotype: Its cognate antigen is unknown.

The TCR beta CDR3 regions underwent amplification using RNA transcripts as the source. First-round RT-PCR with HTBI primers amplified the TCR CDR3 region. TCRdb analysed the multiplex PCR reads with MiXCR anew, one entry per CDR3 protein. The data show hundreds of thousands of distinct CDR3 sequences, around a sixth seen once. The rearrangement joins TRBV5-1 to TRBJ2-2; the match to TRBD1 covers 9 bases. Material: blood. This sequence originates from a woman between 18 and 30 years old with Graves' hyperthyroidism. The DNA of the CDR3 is TGCGCCAGCAGCGACGGACAGGGGATCACCGGGGAGCTGTTTTTT. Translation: CASSDGQGITGELFF.